The present T cell receptor beta chain was sequenced within a study of cytomegalovirus exposure and HLA in healthy donors. In the PCR, 60 Vbeta and 13 Jbeta primers were used. The table came from immunoSEQ multiplex PCR; TCRdb's copy has only in-frame clones and leaves some out. The profile shows roughly 150,000 clones, 70% to 90% of them singletons. The ends were cut back, 0 bases at V and 4 bases at J, with 5 bases in the middle. The germline V gene has CDR1 SGDLS and CDR2 YYNGEE. The CDR3 sequence is 14 residues long. Sequencing was done on a sample of PBMCs. This chain uses TRBV9 with TRBJ1-6; unclear D gene. The source is a young woman in good health and CMV-seronegative. CDR3: CASSVAAYNSPLHF. The DNA of the CDR3 is TGTGCCAGCAGCGTAGCCGCGTATAATTCACCCCTCCACTTT.